This T cell receptor beta chain is from a study of shared T cell receptors in the human thymus. TCRdb's table, derived via immunoSEQ multiplex PCR, lists solely in-frame clones and lacks some. In the table there are hundreds of thousands of clones, around 87% of which are singletons. On this clone: The junction departs from germline at one end; a sequencing error may be responsible. Other DNA sequences of this sample code for an identical CDR3.

This CDR3 contains 15 residues. Germline-derived CDR1 and CDR2 are PRHDT and FYEKMQ (reference sequence). The data were also submitted as part of a second study, on human thymus T cells. That work adds: The people who donated were healthy Finnish babies having corrective surgery for congenital heart defects. The source of the thymus tissue was resections taken during corrective heart surgery. Thymic and blood repertoires appeared to carry a bias in their V and J gene usage.

V is TRBV13 and J is TRBJ1-6; TRBD1 matches 7 bases. The clonotype originates from a boy in the first two years of life with a congenital heart defect. Sequencing used thymocytes. CDR3 nucleotides: TGTGCCAGCACCTTAGAGGGGGCGGATAATTCACCCCTCCACTTT. It translates to CASTLEGADNSPLHF.